A single sample gave rise to the 27 T cell receptor beta chains below, sequenced in a study of blood T cell repertoires in COVID-19. Assay: immunoSEQ multiplex PCR; the TCRdb copy retains only in-frame clones and omits some. The repertoire holds 650,000 to 800,000 clones, approximately 90% seen once, with approximately 0.3% in the top ten. The sequenced sample consisted of peripheral blood. These receptors all come from a woman between 18 and 29 years old with acute or convalescent COVID-19.

The CDR3 DNA follows: TGTGCCAGCAGTTACACCCAGGGCCTCTCTGGAAACACCATATATTTT. The encoded protein is CASSYTQGLSGNTIYF. This chain links TRBV6-5 with TRBJ1-3; TRBD1 might be the D (5 bases). The length of the CDR3 is 16 residues. Trimming cost V 2 bases and J 0 bases, with 11 bases left between them. From germline, CDR1 is MNHEY and CDR2 SVGAGI.

On this clone itself: In the same sample, other DNA sequences code for this CDR3. The CDR3 nucleotides read TGTGCCAGCAGTCAGGCATACGAGCAGTACTTC. Translation gives CASSQAYEQYF. The chain uses TRBV6-2 or TRBV6-3 and TRBJ2-7; D not resolved. The CDR3 contains 11 residues. The V gene lost 5 bases and the J gene lost 4 bases, with 6 bases spanning the gap. Germline CDR1 reads MNHEY; CDR2 reads SVGEGT.

The chain couples TRBV7-2 to TRBJ1-5; no definite D call. CDR1 and CDR2 from the germline V gene are SGHTA and FQGNSA. V lost 5 bases and J lost 6, with 11 bases in between. The CDR3 sequence is 13 residues long. The CDR3 bases are TGTGCCAGCAGCGCCCTAGTGGGTCAGCCCCAGCATTTT. Amino acid sequence: CASSALVGQPQHF.

The count of this clone is one. V is TRBV6-5 and J is TRBJ1-2; D gene ambiguous. Trimming removed 4 bases at V and 2 bases at J, with 2 bases between. Germline V gene data show CDR1 as MNHEY and CDR2 as SVGAGI. The length of the CDR3 is 11 residues. DNA of the CDR3: TGTGCCAGCAGTTCAAACTATGGCTACACCTTC. Translation: CASSSNYGYTF.

V is TRBV5-6 and J is TRBJ1-2; tentative D call: TRBD1 (6 bases). This CDR3 has 15 residues. The germline V gene encodes CDR1 SGHDT and CDR2 YYEEEE. V was trimmed by 4 bases and J by 3 bases, leaving 16 bases between them. As DNA, the CDR3 is TGTGCCAGCAGCGCCCCTTTGGACAGTGACTATGGCTACACCTTC. Protein product: CASSAPLDSDYGYTF.

The chain has TRBV4-3 and TRBJ1-3; tentative D call: TRBD1 (5 bases). The length of the CDR3 is 17 residues. The V and J ends lost 0 bases and 1 base respectively, with 13 bases between them. Germline V gene lookup returns CDR1 LGHNA and CDR2 YSLEER. The CDR3 here is CASSQEFQGVSGNTIYF. For the CDR3, the DNA is TGCGCCAGCAGCCAAGAATTCCAGGGCGTTTCTGGAAACACCATATATTTT.

The CDR3 coding sequence is TGTGCCAGCAGCTCCCAGCCCGGGAGTGAGCAGTTCTTC. It codes for CASSSQPGSEQFF. This chain links TRBV11-2 with TRBJ2-1; weak D call: TRBD2 (6 bases). The V and J ends lost 4 bases and 9 bases respectively, with 13 bases between them. The CDR3 is made up of 13 amino acids. The germline CDR1 and CDR2 sequences are SGHAT and FQNNGV.

The genes are TRBV7-3 and TRBJ1-1; TRBD1 agrees at 7 bases. V was clipped by 5 bases and J by 4 bases; unmatched bases: 7. The CDR3 length is 14 residues. The germline gives CDR1 SGHTA, CDR2 FQGTGA. The CDR3 DNA is TGTGCCAGCAGCCTGGTCAGGACAGGCACTGAAGCTTTCTTT. It encodes CASSLVRTGTEAFF. The complete variable domain, with remaining parts taken from reference TRBV7-3 and TRBJ1-1, reads GAGVSQTPSNKVTEKGKYVELRCDPISGHTALYWYRQSLGQGPEFLIYFQGTGAADDSGLPNDRFFAVRPEGSVSTLKIQRTERGDSAVYLCASSLVRTGTEAFFGQGTRLTVV.

This chain's CDR3 is CASSHRGTRTSTRSEQYF. The CDR3, as DNA: TGTGCCAGCAGTCACAGGGGTACGCGGACTAGCACAAGGAGCGAGCAGTACTTC. This chain joins TRBV27 and TRBJ2-7, with D possibly matching TRBD2 (8 bases). CDR3 length: 18 amino acids. Germline V CDR1 and CDR2: MNHEY, SMNVEV (reference sequence). Trimming left V 5 bases short and J 6 bases short, with 29 bases between.

The chain employs TRBV27 and TRBJ2-3; tentative D call: TRBD2 (5 bases). The germline V and J ends were trimmed by 4 bases and 10 bases, with 12 bases remaining between them. The CDR3 sequence is 12 residues long. In germline, CDR1 is MNHEY, CDR2 SMNVEV (reference sequence). The CDR3 sequence is CASSYSPGAQYF. The CDR3 DNA reads TGTGCCAGCAGTTACTCCCCCGGGGCGCAGTATTTT.

V usage is TRBV9 and J usage is TRBJ1-2; D unresolved. Per germline, CDR1 SGDLS and CDR2 YYNGEE. This CDR3 spans 14 amino acids. V was pared by 5 bases and J by 1 base, with 12 bases between. In DNA, the CDR3 is TGTGCCAGCAGGAGGGAAGCTCTTAACTATGGCTACACCTTC. Translated, it gives CASRREALNYGYTF.

The rearrangement joins TRBV3-1 (or the pseudogene TRBV3-2) to TRBJ1-6; the D gene is possibly TRBD1 (6 bases). The CDR3 runs 15 residues. Germline CDR1 reads LGHDT; CDR2 reads YNNKEL (reference sequence). The V end was cut by 5 bases, the J end by 9 bases, with 17 bases between. CDR3 sequence: CASSSQRTETSPLHF. The CDR3 DNA reads as TGTGCCAGCAGCTCGCAAAGGACAGAGACTTCACCCCTCCACTTT.

The chain joins TRBV7-2 to TRBJ2-3, with TRBD2 as a possible D gene (7 bases). The CDR3 loop spans 13 amino acids. Germline CDR1 reads SGHTA; CDR2 reads FQGNSA. Trimming pared 4 bases from V and 11 bases from J, leaving 16 bases between. CDR3 DNA sequence: TGTGCCAGCAGCTCATCGCGGGGGCTGGAGCAGTATTTT. It yields the protein CASSSSRGLEQYF.

CDR3: CASSEGGAKNIQYF. In DNA form, the CDR3 reads TGTGCCAGCAGTGAAGGCGGAGCCAAAAACATTCAGTACTTC. V usage is TRBV6-1 and J usage is TRBJ2-4; D uncertain. V was trimmed by 1 base and J by 0 bases, leaving 4 bases between them. The CDR3 covers 14 residues. Per the germline V gene, CDR1 is MNHNS and CDR2 is SASEGT.

The chain employs TRBV19 and TRBJ1-2, with a weak D call TRBD1 (6 bases). V lost 5 bases, J lost 2 bases, and 9 bases lay in between. The CDR3 has 13 amino acids. The V gene's germline CDR1 is LNHDA and CDR2 SQIVND (reference sequence). Written as DNA, the CDR3 is TGTGCCAGTAGTTGGACAGAAAACTATGGCTACACCTTC. Its protein product is CASSWTENYGYTF.

This clone was seen a single time. The V call is TRBV6-5, the J call TRBJ1-5; the D is unclear. The CDR3 has 13 amino acids. The germline CDR1 and CDR2 sequences are MNHEY and SVGAGI. The germline V and J ends were trimmed by 6 bases and 3 bases, with 9 bases remaining between them. CDR3 in DNA: TGTGCCAGCAGGGAGGCATACAATCAGCCCCAGCATTTT. It yields the protein CASREAYNQPQHF.

The rearrangement uses TRBV3-1 (or the pseudogene TRBV3-2) and TRBJ2-5; 12 bases are a match to TRBD2. V trimming: 4 bases; J trimming: 5 bases; junction bases outside the gene matches: 8. Looked up from germline, CDR1 is LGHDT and CDR2 is YNNKEL (reference sequence). The CDR3 runs to 16 residues. The CDR3: CASSRASGGAGETQYF. Here the CDR3 DNA reads TGTGCCAGCAGCCGTGCTAGCGGGGGGGCCGGGGAGACCCAGTACTTC.

This chain joins TRBV18 and TRBJ1-5; weak D call: TRBD1 (5 bases). CDR3 size: 13 residues. Per the germline V gene, CDR1 is KGHSH and CDR2 is LQKENI. Trimming took off 4 bases at V and 8 bases at J, with 12 bases between the two ends. The CDR3 region has the DNA TGTGCCAGCTCACTTCAGGGTTGGGAGCCCCAGCATTTT. It specifies CASSLQGWEPQHF.

The chain uses TRBV6-5 and TRBJ1-4; D is unclear. Germline CDR1 reads MNHEY; CDR2 reads SVGAGI. This CDR3 has 11 residues. V shed 8 bases and J shed 7 bases, with 8 bases lying between them. CDR3 loop: CASGRGEKLFF. The CDR3, as DNA: TGTGCCAGCGGGCGGGGTGAAAAACTGTTTTTT.

The V call is TRBV4-2, the J call TRBJ2-1, with D perhaps matching TRBD1 (5 bases). Germline values: CDR1 LGHNA, CDR2 YNFKEQ. V lost 0 bases to trimming and J lost 9 bases, with 15 bases between them. The CDR3 sequence is 15 residues long. CDR3 loop: CASSQEGRWGAEQFF. The CDR3 bases are TGTGCCAGCAGCCAAGAGGGAAGGTGGGGCGCTGAGCAGTTCTTC.

The chain combines TRBV14 with TRBJ1-1; D not resolved. In germline, CDR1 is SGHDN, CDR2 FVKESK. This CDR3 spans 15 amino acids. Deletions cut 1 base from V and 1 base from J, with 10 bases between. The CDR3 here is CASSQVLRGNTEAFF. Here the CDR3 DNA reads TGTGCCAGCAGCCAAGTTCTTCGGGGGAACACTGAAGCTTTCTTT.

The chain links TRBV28 to TRBJ1-6; a possible D gene is TRBD1 (6 bases). V shed 6 bases and J shed 0 bases, with 12 bases lying between them. This CDR3 is built from 16 residues. The germline V gene has CDR1 MDHEN and CDR2 SYDVKM. The CDR3 protein is CASRGQTASYNSPLHF. The CDR3 DNA is TGTGCCAGCAGAGGACAGACAGCCTCCTATAATTCACCCCTCCACTTT.

This clone has a handful of counts. The V and J genes are TRBV10-3 and TRBJ1-3, with TRBD1 identical over 9 bases. The CDR3 loop spans 16 amino acids. The germline V gene encodes CDR1 ENHRY and CDR2 SYGVKD. The ends lost 3 bases at V and 7 bases at J; junction bases unmatched: 10. This CDR3 is CAISEPGTGKWNTIYF. The CDR3 DNA reads TGTGCCATCAGTGAACCCGGGACAGGGAAGTGGAACACCATATATTTT.

The gene calls are TRBV18 and TRBJ2-7; 8 nucleotides line up with TRBD1. Trimming cost V 0 bases and J 5 bases; bases outside gene matches: 0. There are 13 residues in the CDR3. Germline V gene lookup returns CDR1 KGHSH and CDR2 LQKENI. CDR3: CASSPPGQDEQYF. The CDR3 bases are TGTGCCAGCTCACCACCGGGACAGGACGAGCAGTACTTC.

CDR3 bases: TGCGCCAGCAGCTCACTAGCGGGGTCCTACAATGAGCAGTTCTTC. It encodes CASSSLAGSYNEQFF. The J gene is TRBJ2-1, the V gene TRBV5-1; 10 nucleotides line up with TRBD2. The CDR3 totals 15 residues. Looked up from germline, CDR1 is SGHRS and CDR2 is YFSETQ. V shed 3 bases, J shed 1 base, and the junction held 1 base outside the gene matches. Complete variable domain (other parts from reference TRBV5-1 and TRBJ2-1): KAGVTQTPRYLIKTRGQQVTLSCSPISGHRSVSWYQQTPGQGLQFLFEYFSETQRNKGNFPGRFSGRQFSNSRSEMNVSTLELGDSALYLCASSSLAGSYNEQFFGPGTRLTVL.

The V gene is TRBV11-3, the J gene TRBJ2-7, with 8 bases identical to TRBD1. CDR3 length: 15 residues. V was pared by 5 bases and J by 2 bases, with 8 bases of the junction left unmatched. Looked up from germline, CDR1 is SGHNT and CDR2 is YENEEA. CDR3 region: CASSPRGQAPYEQYF. CDR3 bases: TGTGCCAGCAGCCCGAGGGGACAGGCACCCTACGAGCAGTACTTC.

V is TRBV5-1 and J is TRBJ2-3; 7 bases line up with TRBD1. Germline values: CDR1 SGHRS, CDR2 YFSETQ. V was clipped by 4 bases and J by 2 bases; unmatched bases: 4. The CDR3 length is 14 residues. DNA of the CDR3: TGCGCCAGCAGCAAAGGACAGGTCACAGATACGCAGTATTTT. Its protein product is CASSKGQVTDTQYF.